This TCR beta chain stems from a study of CD8 T cells in ankylosing spondylitis. TCRdb reprocessed the 5' RACE reads with MiXCR, giving one entry per CDR3 protein. The sample records hundreds of thousands of distinct CDR3 sequences, more than 15% being singletons. The CDR3 has 17 residues. Germline V gene sequence: CDR1 MNHNS, CDR2 SASEGT. The germline V and J ends were trimmed by 6 bases and 1 base, with 21 bases remaining between them. General study results and limits: Characteristic of ankylosing spondylitis blood, it appeared, was a TCR beta motif comprising several highly homologous variants. As reported, disease-linked clones showed significant enrichment in matched ankylosing spondylitis synovial fluid.

Comment on this clonotype: Its specificity is not known.

This TCR derives from a male donor with ankylosing spondylitis. The specimen was blood, either unsorted or a sorted T cell fraction (not recorded which). The chain links TRBV6-1 to TRBJ1-1, with a possible D match to TRBD1 (6 bases). The CDR3 loop is CASSRGGGGIRNTEAFF. The CDR3 coding sequence is TGTGCCAGCAGCCGCGGGGGAGGGGGAATTCGGAACACTGAAGCTTTCTTT.